A selection of T cell receptor beta chains follows, all from one sample in a study of shared clonotypes between healthy human individuals. Measured with immunoSEQ multiplex PCR; TCRdb has only the in-frame clones, and not every one. The sample consists of roughly 1.4 million clones, approximately 98.5% of them appearing once. The sequenced sample was naive CD4+ T cells sorted from blood. Every receptor here comes from a man aged 30-40 years in good health. Each CDR3 is given with its conserved first and last residue. D genes are given only for firm matches. Clone size is not always given. Where it is, it says once, few, many or a class for expanded clones.

v_call: TRBV7-2
j_call: TRBJ2-2
d_call: NA
clone_size: NA
cdr3_length: 14
cdr3_nt: TGTGCCAGCAGCTTAGCGGGCGGGACCGGGGAGCTGTTTTTT
cdr3_aa: CASSLAGGTGELFF

v_call: TRBV10-3
j_call: TRBJ2-7
d_call: NA
clone_size: NA
cdr3_length: 14
cdr3_nt: TGTGCCATCAGGAACCCCGGGAACTCCTACGAGCAGTACTTC
cdr3_aa: CAIRNPGNSYEQYF

v_call: TRBV19
j_call: TRBJ2-3
d_call: NA
clone_size: NA
cdr3_length: 15
cdr3_nt: TGTGCCAGTAGGGACCGAGGGGGGGGCACAGATACGCAGTATTTT
cdr3_aa: CASRDRGGGTDTQYF

v_call: TRBV6-1
j_call: TRBJ1-5
d_call: NA
clone_size: NA
cdr3_length: 13
cdr3_nt: TGTGCCAGCACTCGGTATAGCAATCAGCCCCAGCATTTT
cdr3_aa: CASTRYSNQPQHF

v_call: TRBV11-2
j_call: TRBJ2-5
d_call: TRBD1
clone_size: NA
cdr3_length: 16
cdr3_nt: TGTGCCAGCAGCCCGTGGATAGGACAGGGACAAGAGACCCAGTACTTC
cdr3_aa: CASSPWIGQGQETQYF

v_call: TRBV29-1
j_call: TRBJ2-3
d_call: TRBD2
clone_size: NA
cdr3_length: 14
cdr3_nt: TGCAGCGTTGTACTAGCGGGAGGGACAGATACGCAGTATTTT
cdr3_aa: CSVVLAGGTDTQYF

v_call: TRBV18
j_call: TRBJ2-7
d_call: NA
clone_size: once
cdr3_length: 13
cdr3_nt: TGTGCCAGCTCAGGTACCCACTCCTACGAGCAGTACTTC
cdr3_aa: CASSGTHSYEQYF

v_call: TRBV4-1
j_call: TRBJ2-5
d_call: TRBD1
clone_size: NA
cdr3_length: 16
cdr3_nt: TGCGCCAGCAGCCACCCCCCCGGGACAGAGAAAGAGACCCAGTACTTC
cdr3_aa: CASSHPPGTEKETQYF

v_call: TRBV5-1
j_call: TRBJ2-7
d_call: NA
clone_size: NA
cdr3_length: 16
cdr3_nt: TGCGCCAGCAGCGGGCCGCGGGACAGAAAAAGAGACGAGCAGTACTTC
cdr3_aa: CASSGPRDRKRDEQYF

v_call: TRBV25-1
j_call: TRBJ2-2
d_call: NA
clone_size: once
cdr3_length: 14
cdr3_nt: TGTGCCAGCAGTGTGGCCCCAGGGACCGGGGAGCTGTTTTTT
cdr3_aa: CASSVAPGTGELFF

v_call: TRBV10-1
j_call: TRBJ2-7
d_call: NA
clone_size: NA
cdr3_length: 15
cdr3_nt: TGCGCCAGCAGTGAGTCGAAGGGAGACGTTCGCGAGCAGTACTTC
cdr3_aa: CASSESKGDVREQYF

v_call: TRBV19
j_call: TRBJ2-1
d_call: NA
clone_size: once
cdr3_length: 16
cdr3_nt: TGTGCCAGTAGACCTACCGGGACTCGTACCTACAATGAGCAGTTCTTC
cdr3_aa: CASRPTGTRTYNEQFF

v_call: TRBV25-1
j_call: TRBJ2-7
d_call: NA
clone_size: NA
cdr3_length: 13
cdr3_nt: TGTGCCAGCAGTGTGGGAGAACTCTACGAGCAGTACTTC
cdr3_aa: CASSVGELYEQYF

v_call: TRBV29-1
j_call: TRBJ2-5
d_call: NA
clone_size: NA
cdr3_length: 12
cdr3_nt: TGCAGCGGTTGGGACTACCAAGAGACCCAGTACTTC
cdr3_aa: CSGWDYQETQYF

v_call: TRBV11-3
j_call: TRBJ2-4
d_call: NA
clone_size: NA
cdr3_length: 16
cdr3_nt: TGTGCCAGCAGCTTAGGAGCAGGCTCAGCCAAAAACATTCAGTACTTC
cdr3_aa: CASSLGAGSAKNIQYF

v_call: TRBV2
j_call: TRBJ2-7
d_call: TRBD1
clone_size: NA
cdr3_length: 16
cdr3_nt: TGTGCCAGCAGTGAAGGCGGGACAGGTGTCTCCTACGAGCAGTACTTC
cdr3_aa: CASSEGGTGVSYEQYF

v_call: TRBV15
j_call: TRBJ1-1
d_call: TRBD1
clone_size: NA
cdr3_length: 13
cdr3_nt: TGTGCCGCAGACAGGGGGGGACAGACTGAAGCTTTCTTT
cdr3_aa: CAADRGGQTEAFF

v_call: TRBV11-2
j_call: TRBJ1-2
d_call: NA
clone_size: NA
cdr3_length: 15
cdr3_nt: TGTGCCAGCAGCTTATTTCCCCCGAAGGGTTATGGCTACACCTTC
cdr3_aa: CASSLFPPKGYGYTF

v_call: TRBV14
j_call: TRBJ2-1
d_call: NA
clone_size: NA
cdr3_length: 19
cdr3_nt: TGTGCCAGCAGCCCCTTAACGAGGGGAAGGACTACCACCCTCCATGAGCAGTTCTTC
cdr3_aa: CASSPLTRGRTTTLHEQFF

v_call: TRBV6-1
j_call: TRBJ1-5
d_call: NA
clone_size: NA
cdr3_length: 12
cdr3_nt: TGTGCCAGCAGTGAGGCAACATTTCCCCAGCATTTT
cdr3_aa: CASSEATFPQHF

v_call: TRBV5-4
j_call: TRBJ2-1
d_call: NA
clone_size: NA
cdr3_length: 13
cdr3_nt: TGTGCCAGCAGCTTGGACAGGGTAGATGAGCAGTTCTTC
cdr3_aa: CASSLDRVDEQFF

v_call: TRBV6-1
j_call: TRBJ2-1
d_call: TRBD2
clone_size: NA
cdr3_length: 17
cdr3_nt: TGTGCCAGCAGTGAAGCGCGGGGGGATGTCTCCTACAATGAGCAGTTCTTC
cdr3_aa: CASSEARGDVSYNEQFF

v_call: TRBV27
j_call: TRBJ1-2
d_call: TRBD1
clone_size: NA
cdr3_length: 15
cdr3_nt: TGTGCCAGCAGTTCCTCCACACAGGGGAGAGATGGCTACACCTTC
cdr3_aa: CASSSSTQGRDGYTF

v_call: TRBV7-2
j_call: TRBJ2-1
d_call: TRBD2
clone_size: NA
cdr3_length: 18
cdr3_nt: TGTGCCAGCAGCTTCACCCCTCCCGGGGGGTTAAATTACAATGAGCAGTTCTTC
cdr3_aa: CASSFTPPGGLNYNEQFF

v_call: TRBV30
j_call: TRBJ1-1
d_call: NA
clone_size: NA
cdr3_length: 15
cdr3_nt: TGTGCCTGGAGCGCCTTCGGTTTCATGAACACTGAAGCTTTCTTT
cdr3_aa: CAWSAFGFMNTEAFF

v_call: TRBV6-5
j_call: TRBJ2-2
d_call: NA
clone_size: NA
cdr3_length: 13
cdr3_nt: TGTGCCAGCAGATCCAGGGTAACCGGGGAGCTGTTTTTT
cdr3_aa: CASRSRVTGELFF

v_call: TRBV7-2
j_call: TRBJ2-7
d_call: TRBD2
clone_size: NA
cdr3_length: 16
cdr3_nt: TGTGCCAGCAGCCGGAGACTAGCGGGAGTCCCCTACGAGCAGTACTTC
cdr3_aa: CASSRRLAGVPYEQYF

v_call: TRBV6-5
j_call: TRBJ2-7
d_call: NA
clone_size: NA
cdr3_length: 13
cdr3_nt: TGTGCCAGCAGCCCGGGACGGATGTACGAGCAGTACTTC
cdr3_aa: CASSPGRMYEQYF

v_call: TRBV9
j_call: TRBJ2-3
d_call: NA
clone_size: NA
cdr3_length: 16
cdr3_nt: TGTGCCAGCAGCGTAGCAGGCCTAGCCCAAACAGATACGCAGTATTTT
cdr3_aa: CASSVAGLAQTDTQYF

v_call: TRBV7-9
j_call: TRBJ1-3
d_call: NA
clone_size: once
cdr3_length: 15
cdr3_nt: TGTGCCAGCAGCTTAGCCGGGGGCTCTGGAAACACCATATATTTT
cdr3_aa: CASSLAGGSGNTIYF

v_call: TRBV6-6
j_call: TRBJ2-1
d_call: NA
clone_size: NA
cdr3_length: 12
cdr3_nt: TGTGCCAGCAGTTTACAGGGTAATGAGCAGTTCTTC
cdr3_aa: CASSLQGNEQFF

v_call: TRBV7-2
j_call: TRBJ1-2
d_call: TRBD1
clone_size: NA
cdr3_length: 14
cdr3_nt: TGTGCCAGCAGCCATCTTACAGGGGGCGATGGCTACACCTTC
cdr3_aa: CASSHLTGGDGYTF

v_call: TRBV10-3
j_call: TRBJ2-7
d_call: TRBD2
clone_size: NA
cdr3_length: 15
cdr3_nt: TGTGCCATCAGTTCTACTAGCGGGCGGACCTACGAGCAGTACTTC
cdr3_aa: CAISSTSGRTYEQYF

v_call: TRBV11-1
j_call: TRBJ2-7
d_call: TRBD1
clone_size: NA
cdr3_length: 16
cdr3_nt: TGTGCCAGCAGCCCGACCACAGGGGGCAGGACCTACGAGCAGTACTTC
cdr3_aa: CASSPTTGGRTYEQYF

v_call: TRBV5-4
j_call: TRBJ1-1
d_call: TRBD1
clone_size: NA
cdr3_length: 15
cdr3_nt: TGTGCCAGCAGCTTACCCGCGGGACAGATAACTGAAGCTTTCTTT
cdr3_aa: CASSLPAGQITEAFF

v_call: TRBV29-1
j_call: TRBJ2-1
d_call: NA
clone_size: NA
cdr3_length: 13
cdr3_nt: TGCAGCGTTTATACTGACTCCTACAATGAGCAGTTCTTC
cdr3_aa: CSVYTDSYNEQFF

v_call: TRBV18
j_call: TRBJ2-7
d_call: TRBD1
clone_size: NA
cdr3_length: 17
cdr3_nt: TGTGCCAGCTCACCCCTGGGACAGGGACCGATAACCTACGAGCAGTACTTC
cdr3_aa: CASSPLGQGPITYEQYF

v_call: TRBV5-1
j_call: TRBJ2-3
d_call: NA
clone_size: NA
cdr3_length: 13
cdr3_nt: TGCGCCAGCAGCTTGGTTGTGACAGATACGCAGTATTTT
cdr3_aa: CASSLVVTDTQYF

v_call: TRBV5-1
j_call: TRBJ2-6
d_call: TRBD1
clone_size: NA
cdr3_length: 16
cdr3_nt: TGCGCCAGCAGCTTACAGGGGGCATCTGGGGCCAACGTCCTGACTTTC
cdr3_aa: CASSLQGASGANVLTF

v_call: TRBV30
j_call: TRBJ1-1
d_call: NA
clone_size: NA
cdr3_length: 10
cdr3_nt: TGTGCCACAGGTGTGACTGAAGCTTTCTTT
cdr3_aa: CATGVTEAFF

v_call: TRBV10-2
j_call: TRBJ2-1
d_call: TRBD2
clone_size: NA
cdr3_length: 14
cdr3_nt: TGCGCCAGCGCCACTAGCGGGAGGGGCAATGAGCAGTTCTTC
cdr3_aa: CASATSGRGNEQFF

v_call: TRBV18
j_call: TRBJ1-4
d_call: NA
clone_size: NA
cdr3_length: 15
cdr3_nt: TGTGCCAGCTCGAACGGTTCCCCAGGGGATGAAAAACTGTTTTTT
cdr3_aa: CASSNGSPGDEKLFF

v_call: TRBV5-1
j_call: TRBJ2-7
d_call: TRBD2
clone_size: NA
cdr3_length: 13
cdr3_nt: TGCGCCAGCAGCTTGGCGGGAGGGAACGAGCAGTACTTC
cdr3_aa: CASSLAGGNEQYF

v_call: TRBV5-6
j_call: TRBJ2-7
d_call: NA
clone_size: NA
cdr3_length: 13
cdr3_nt: TGTGCCAGCAGGGAACTTGACTCCTACGAGCAGTACTTC
cdr3_aa: CASRELDSYEQYF

v_call: TRBV30
j_call: TRBJ2-3
d_call: TRBD2
clone_size: NA
cdr3_length: 15
cdr3_nt: TGTGCCTGGAGATTTAGCGGGAGTGCGACAGATACGCAGTATTTT
cdr3_aa: CAWRFSGSATDTQYF